This TCR beta chain was sequenced during a study of blood T cell repertoires in COVID-19. Clones were sequenced by immunoSEQ multiplex PCR, and TCRdb holds only the in-frame ones, with some missing. Of tens of thousands of clones in the sample, roughly 80% are singletons; the top ten hold approximately 5%. With 3 bases removed from V and 7 bases from J, the gap between germline ends came to 13 bases. Germline loops: CDR1 SGHNT, CDR2 YENEEA. CDR3 length: 13 residues. This TCR came from a man between 45 and 60 years old with active COVID-19. The chain uses TRBV11-3 and TRBJ2-7; D is uncertain. The sequencing sample was made of peripheral blood. The CDR3 spells CASSFSGFAEQYF. The CDR3 bases are TGTGCCAGCAGCTTCTCGGGTTTTGCGGAGCAGTACTTC.